This TCR beta chain originates from a study of immune cell composition in non-small cell lung cancer. Template was genomic DNA from frozen, unsorted single-cell suspensions. Broader study findings: Squamous carcinomas (approximately 80%) more often had tumour-associated clones >0.5% than adenocarcinomas (roughly 33%).

Points on this clone: What it binds is unknown.

Sequencing used immunoSEQ multiplex PCR; TCRdb keeps in-frame clones, though not all of them. This sample yields 5,000 or so clones, of which around three quarters are seen a single time; roughly 10% belongs to the top ten. V gave up 8 bases and J gave up 7 bases, with 12 bases separating them. The germline CDR1 and CDR2 sequences are MNHEY and SVGAGI. The CDR3 contains 12 residues. Input material: lung tumor tissue. This rearrangement joins TRBV6-5 to TRBJ1-5; D is possibly TRBD1 (5 bases). The TCR comes from a human donor with non-small cell lung cancer. CDR3 bases: TGTGCCAGCCAGTCAGGGAACCAGCCCCAGCATTTT. This gives the protein CASQSGNQPQHF.